A selection of T cell receptor beta chains follows, all from one sample in a study of blood T cell repertoires in COVID-19. The assay was immunoSEQ multiplex PCR, and TCRdb's table has in-frame clones only and misses some. The profile covers 250,000 to 350,000 clones, with 75% to 90% appearing a single time and around 13% taken by the ten largest. The sequencing input was peripheral blood. The receptors derive from a woman aged 55-69 years with acute or convalescent COVID-19. Both conserved end residues are trimmed from each CDR3. Each record gives: CDR3 protein, V gene, J gene.

CDR3aa: SALAGAAYNEQF
v_gene: TRBV29-1
j_gene: TRBJ2-1

CDR3aa: ASSLAPDRGGYT
v_gene: TRBV28
j_gene: TRBJ1-2

CDR3aa: ASSLRLSGGPYNEQF
v_gene: TRBV27
j_gene: TRBJ2-1

CDR3aa: ASSLEQWGVSTEAF
v_gene: TRBV7-2
j_gene: TRBJ1-1

CDR3aa: ASSFRRNRGHTDTQY
v_gene: TRBV6-2/TRBV6-3
j_gene: TRBJ2-3

CDR3aa: ASSPQDIGYT
v_gene: TRBV9
j_gene: TRBJ1-2

CDR3aa: ASTSGGSNQPQH
v_gene: TRBV19
j_gene: TRBJ1-5

CDR3aa: ATQGGQGAELGF
v_gene: TRBV19
j_gene: TRBJ1-4

CDR3aa: ASSRTGAGQETQY
v_gene: TRBV5-1
j_gene: TRBJ2-5

CDR3aa: ASSDTSGRADTQY
v_gene: TRBV6-4
j_gene: TRBJ2-3

CDR3aa: ATSEGLGGKKETQY
v_gene: TRBV24-1
j_gene: TRBJ2-5

CDR3aa: ASSPSGTSTDTQY
v_gene: TRBV28
j_gene: TRBJ2-3

CDR3aa: ASRRDRNNEQF
v_gene: TRBV11-1
j_gene: TRBJ2-1

CDR3aa: ASKVPSGYEQY
v_gene: TRBV2
j_gene: TRBJ2-7

CDR3aa: ASSYKSMGQNTGELF
v_gene: TRBV6-2/TRBV6-3
j_gene: TRBJ2-2

CDR3aa: ASSPGQGKNIQY
v_gene: TRBV18
j_gene: TRBJ2-4

CDR3aa: ASSRRQEGNSPLH
v_gene: TRBV5-1
j_gene: TRBJ1-6

CDR3aa: ASSYSGAMEQY
v_gene: TRBV6-5
j_gene: TRBJ2-7

CDR3aa: SVQSGTGGSYEQY
v_gene: TRBV29-1
j_gene: TRBJ2-7

CDR3aa: ASSQGDRATNEKLF
v_gene: TRBV7-2
j_gene: TRBJ1-4

CDR3aa: ASSPGTGGREQY
v_gene: TRBV18
j_gene: TRBJ2-7

CDR3aa: ASSQKGGAGELF
v_gene: TRBV28
j_gene: TRBJ2-2

CDR3aa: ASSLRGQYSNQPQH
v_gene: TRBV28
j_gene: TRBJ1-5

CDR3aa: ATSRGRGGALNQPQH
v_gene: TRBV15
j_gene: TRBJ1-5

CDR3aa: ASRRREGLNTEAF
v_gene: TRBV2
j_gene: TRBJ1-1

CDR3aa: ASKSLAGGTDTQY
v_gene: TRBV2
j_gene: TRBJ2-3

CDR3aa: ASSIPQGARDGYT
v_gene: TRBV19
j_gene: TRBJ1-2

CDR3aa: ATRSGSGSYEQY
v_gene: TRBV15
j_gene: TRBJ2-7

CDR3aa: ATEPGLSTDTQY
v_gene: TRBV28
j_gene: TRBJ2-3

CDR3aa: AAEGGMNTEAF
v_gene: TRBV19
j_gene: TRBJ1-1

CDR3aa: ASSLGGAAVDTQY
v_gene: TRBV19
j_gene: TRBJ2-3

CDR3aa: ASSYSGGGRGNIQY
v_gene: TRBV6-5
j_gene: TRBJ2-4

CDR3aa: ASTNPIRDRANTEAF
v_gene: TRBV9
j_gene: TRBJ1-1

CDR3aa: ASSLAGQLNTEAF
v_gene: TRBV27
j_gene: TRBJ1-1

CDR3aa: SVGGVVGNTIY
v_gene: TRBV29-1
j_gene: TRBJ1-3

CDR3aa: ASRRGVGETQY
v_gene: TRBV28
j_gene: TRBJ2-5

CDR3aa: ASSRGGVPNTGELF
v_gene: TRBV4-2
j_gene: TRBJ2-2

CDR3aa: ASSHSWTGDYEQY
v_gene: TRBV5-6
j_gene: TRBJ2-7

CDR3aa: ASSLGSADTQY
v_gene: TRBV5-1
j_gene: TRBJ2-3

CDR3aa: ASSFQTGITGELF
v_gene: TRBV5-6
j_gene: TRBJ2-2

CDR3aa: ASSPGQGTYNEQF
v_gene: TRBV4-1
j_gene: TRBJ2-1

CDR3aa: ASSSGTGHLRGYT
v_gene: TRBV28
j_gene: TRBJ1-2

CDR3aa: ASGSLGQGLTGNTIY
v_gene: TRBV27
j_gene: TRBJ1-3

CDR3aa: ASSLGGQSQTTNEKLF
v_gene: TRBV5-1
j_gene: TRBJ1-4

CDR3aa: ASRTGILGQPQH
v_gene: TRBV2
j_gene: TRBJ1-5

CDR3aa: ASSQRVGRRDTEAF
v_gene: TRBV7-9
j_gene: TRBJ1-1

CDR3aa: ASSQRTQKWLNTEAF
v_gene: TRBV4-3
j_gene: TRBJ1-1

CDR3aa: ASSTRVGGQETQY
v_gene: TRBV6-2/TRBV6-3
j_gene: TRBJ2-5

CDR3aa: ASRRGTVSLNEKLF
v_gene: TRBV19
j_gene: TRBJ1-4

CDR3aa: ASSPTSGKGPETQY
v_gene: TRBV6-2/TRBV6-3
j_gene: TRBJ2-5

CDR3aa: ASSFRQGALSYNEQF
v_gene: TRBV7-2
j_gene: TRBJ2-1

CDR3aa: ASSLLGTIHEQY
v_gene: TRBV3-1/TRBV3-2
j_gene: TRBJ2-7

CDR3aa: ASSQVSVGEQF
v_gene: TRBV14
j_gene: TRBJ2-1